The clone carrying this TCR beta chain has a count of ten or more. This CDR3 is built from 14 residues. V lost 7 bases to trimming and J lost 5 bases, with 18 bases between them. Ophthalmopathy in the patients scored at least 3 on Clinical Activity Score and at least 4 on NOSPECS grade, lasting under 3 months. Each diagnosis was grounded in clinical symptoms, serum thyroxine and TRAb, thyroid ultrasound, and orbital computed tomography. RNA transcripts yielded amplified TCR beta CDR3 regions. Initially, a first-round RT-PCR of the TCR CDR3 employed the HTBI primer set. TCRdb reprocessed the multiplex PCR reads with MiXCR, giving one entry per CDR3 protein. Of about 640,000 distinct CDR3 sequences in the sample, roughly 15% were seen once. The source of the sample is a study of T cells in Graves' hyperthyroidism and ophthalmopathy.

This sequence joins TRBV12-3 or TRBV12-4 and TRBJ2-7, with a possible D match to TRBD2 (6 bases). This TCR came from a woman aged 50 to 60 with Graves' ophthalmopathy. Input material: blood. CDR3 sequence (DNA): TGTGCCAGCACCCCGAGCCCGCGCGGGAACGAGCAGTACTTC. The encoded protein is CASTPSPRGNEQYF.